The 8 T cell receptor beta chains below come from one sample, sequenced in a study of control samples from healthy donors and cancer patients. Measured with immunoSEQ multiplex PCR; TCRdb has only the in-frame clones, and not every one. This sample has 130,000 or so clones; about nine tenths occur once, and the top ten carry roughly 7.8%. The sample was PBMCs. These receptors were taken from a man aged 50-60 years with head and neck cancer.

The rearrangement uses TRBV28 and TRBJ2-7; D call uncertain. Germline V gene data show CDR1 as MDHEN and CDR2 as SYDVKM. This CDR3 comprises 11 residues. V was pared by 6 bases and J by 3 bases, with 6 bases between. CDR3: CASRNNYEQYF. In nucleotides, the CDR3 is TGTGCCAGCAGGAATAACTACGAGCAGTACTTC.

This clone was seen only once. The chain uses TRBV27 and TRBJ2-1; D gene uncertain. CDR1 is MNHEY and CDR2 is SMNVEV in the germline V gene (reference sequence). V was clipped by 2 bases and J by 8 bases, with 4 bases between them. This CDR3 spans 11 amino acids. DNA of the CDR3: TGTGCCAGCAGTTTAGGGTATGAGCAGTTCTTC. Encoded protein: CASSLGYEQFF.

This clone was seen a single time. V gene TRBV27 combines with J gene TRBJ2-3; possible D gene TRBD1, 5 bases. There are 13 residues in the CDR3. Germline CDR1 is MNHEY and CDR2 is SMNVEV (reference sequence). The germline V and J ends were trimmed by 7 bases and 5 bases, with 13 bases remaining between them. The CDR3, as DNA: TGTGCCAGCACGGACCAGGGTGAAGATACGCAGTATTTT. It codes for CASTDQGEDTQYF.

The chain employs TRBV18 and TRBJ1-6; 7 bases match TRBD1. V lost 3 bases to trimming and J lost 10 bases; unmatched junction nucleotides: 3. The CDR3 runs to 13 residues. Germline lookup yields CDR1 KGHSH and CDR2 LQKENI. CDR3 bases: TGTGCCAGCTCACCCGGGACAGAGTCACCCCTCCACTTT. Residues: CASSPGTESPLHF.

The gene calls are TRBV6-1 and TRBJ1-1; D not resolved. V was clipped by 8 bases and J by 8 bases, with 15 bases between them. Germline V gives CDR1 MNHNS, CDR2 SASEGT. The CDR3 extends over 12 amino acids. The CDR3 protein is CASQEASPEAFF. In DNA form, the CDR3 reads TGTGCCAGCCAGGAGGCGAGCCCCGAAGCTTTCTTT.

Only a few counts were recorded for this clone. The chain carries TRBV15 and TRBJ2-1, with 7 bases lining up with TRBD2. CDR3 length: 14 residues. Per germline, CDR1 LNHNV and CDR2 YYDKDF (reference sequence). V shed 0 bases, J shed 5 bases, and the junction held 1 base outside the gene matches. The CDR3 is CATSRDLADNEQFF. For the CDR3, the DNA is TGTGCCACCAGCAGAGACCTAGCGGACAATGAGCAGTTCTTC.

V is TRBV19 and J is TRBJ2-6, with D hard to call. Germline V gives CDR1 LNHDA, CDR2 SQIVND (reference sequence). The CDR3 length is 15 residues. The V gene lost 5 bases and the J gene lost 0 bases, with 8 bases spanning the gap. The CDR3 loop reads CASSPGGSGANVLTF. Here the CDR3 DNA reads TGTGCCAGTAGTCCCGGTGGCTCTGGGGCCAACGTCCTGACTTTC.

The chain links TRBV9 to TRBJ2-1; D is uncertain. This CDR3 has 13 residues. V lost 1 base, J lost 4 bases, and 6 bases lay in between. CDR1 and CDR2 (germline): SGDLS, YYNGEE. In DNA, the CDR3 is TGTGCCAGCAGCGTACCTTCGTACAATGAGCAGTTCTTC. It encodes CASSVPSYNEQFF. Using reference TRBV9 and TRBJ2-1 for the parts outside the CDR3, the full variable domain is DSGVTQTPKHLITATGQRVTLRCSPRSGDLSVYWYQQSLDQGLQFLIQYYNGEERAKGNILERFSAQQFPDLHSELNLSSLELGDSALYFCASSVPSYNEQFFGPGTRLTVL.